The subject of this entry is one T cell receptor beta chain. The data were obtained in a study of CD8 T cells in Susac syndrome. Study-wide background: When blood was drawn, the patients with Susac syndrome were therapy-naive, on corticosteroids, or on intravenous immunoglobulin alone.

An amount of RNA that ranged from roughly 0.5 to 1 ug was reverse transcribed with random hexamers. Amplification of the TCR beta CDR3 was carried out by immunoSEQ multiplex PCR, which spanned a total of 54 Vbeta and 13 Jbeta segments. TCRdb used MiXCR to reprocess the immunoSEQ multiplex PCR reads, holding one entry per CDR3 protein. The sample carries 100,000 or so distinct CDR3 sequences, roughly 94% recorded once. Trimming took 1 base from V and 9 from J, leaving 7 bases between them. CDR1 SGHAT and CDR2 FQNNGV come from the germline V gene. The CDR3 has 12 residues. The CD8+ and CD4+ T cells were isolated magnetically using a negative isolation approach, whereas the TEMRA cells were enriched by FACS.

This sequence originates from a human donor with Susac syndrome. V usage is TRBV11-2 and J usage is TRBJ2-1, with no clear D. The sample was CD4+ T cells from PBMCs. CDR3 in DNA: TGTGCCAGCAGCTTAGCGGTGGGTGAGCAGTTCTTC. The encoded protein is CASSLAVGEQFF.